The following is a TCR beta chain sequence with its context. This clone's antigen is unknown. No base quality values were provided; no much bigger clone lies one nucleotide off. The immunoSEQ Assay, a bias-controlled multiplex PCR, was used to amplify TCRbeta CDR3 regions from genomic DNA. As for the original processing: The number of nucleated cells in each sample was estimated from the amplification of reference gene primers within the assay. To quantify the absolute abundance of each unique TCRbeta CDR3 rearrangement, sequence reads were collapsed and filtered. For each sample, productive Simpson clonality was calculated as the square root of Simpson's diversity index across productive rearrangements. TCRdb's version of the immuneACCESS table is confined to in-frame rearrangements and falls short of the full clone set. An unresolved V gene accounts for under half of the shortfall where checked; the remainder is of unknown origin. For V, J and clone size, that table is used; D and trimming come from the DNA. The sample records under 550,000 clones, roughly 90% of which are singletons. 0.8% to 0.85% of the sample rests with the top ten.

The entry originates in a study of blood T cell repertoires in COVID-19 (dated by TCRdb to about 2020). Regarding the research as a whole: The collaborator samples originated in the United States, Italy and Spain and spanned the acute and convalescent phases of COVID-19. The material from the prospective study consisted of cDNA or gDNA derived from T cells, B-cell-depleted T cells, or PBMCs. Subjects who had been exposed to COVID-19, were actively infected with it, or had recovered from it provided the deeply sampled blood TCRbeta repertoires that made up the dataset. The repertoires were released in a freely available public database meant as a resource for research on the immune response to SARS-CoV-2. Samples were obtained from the ongoing ImmuneRACE study (first 160 participants) and from approximately 1,200 subjects provided by 6 global collaborators. Sample metadata almost always included a de-identified subject ID, COVID-19 status, age in years and sex. Where available, HLA class I and class II types were obtained from metadata supplied by the sample provider rather than from assay-based typing.

Overall study results and their limits: The amount of clinical and demographic metadata varied by source and participant and was provided uncurated.

One collaborating source in Seattle enrolled patients during active infection and followed them longitudinally through the course of disease. Each collaborating institution followed its own protocols to collect whole blood in K2EDTA tubes. Collaborator samples were shipped for TCRbeta analysis as frozen whole blood, isolated PBMCs, or DNA extracted from either sample type. The germline V gene provides CDR1 SGHAT and CDR2 FQNNGV. The CDR3 runs 11 amino acids, cysteine and phenylalanine included. Of all the DNA, just the CDR3 is kept, 33 bases in frame from base 1. V loses 5 bases, J loses 11 bases, and the germline ends lie 10 bases apart.

Sequencing was carried out using peripheral blood. The receptor comes from a man aged 18 to 35 with COVID-19, enrolled during active disease. This receptor chain uses TRBV11-2 and TRBJ2-1; the D gene is possibly TRBD2, with 5 bases matching. The nucleotide sequence reads as follows: TGTGCCAGCAGCCCCGAGGGAAAGCAGTTCTTC. Translated, it reads CASSPEGKQFF.